Presented here are 3 T cell receptor beta chains from one specimen sequenced in a study of regulatory T cells in long-lasting Graves disease. Regarding time point: newly diagnosed GD, antithyroid drugs for less than 3 months. With RNA extracted from PBMCs as input, the TCR library was made. Construction of TCR beta libraries relied on iRepertoire HTBI primers and on Arm-PCR targeting CDR3 regions. TCRdb ran MiXCR on the multiplex PCR reads and lists one entry per CDR3 protein. The sample shows 500,000 or so distinct CDR3 sequences, 13% to 15% of them seen only once. The data were also submitted as part of a second study, on T cells in Graves' hyperthyroidism and ophthalmopathy.

The sample consisted of peripheral blood mononuclear cells (PBMCs), taken at new diagnosis, from a patient treated with antithyroid drugs. Every receptor here comes from a woman in her forties or fifties with Graves disease.

The chain carries TRBV5-1 and TRBJ2-7; D possibly corresponds to TRBD1 (6 bases). V shed 0 bases and J shed 4 bases, with 11 bases lying between them. The germline V gene has CDR1 SGHRS and CDR2 YFSETQ. The CDR3 consists of 14 residues. The CDR3 sequence is CASSLGEGGYEQYF. In nucleotides, the CDR3 is TGCGCCAGCAGCTTGGGAGAAGGGGGTTACGAGCAGTACTTC.

As regards this clonotype: A clone one base away is much larger, so this may be a read error. The chain has TRBV7-9 and TRBJ2-1; weak D call: TRBD1 (5 bases). CDR1 is SEHNR, CDR2 FQNEAQ, per germline (reference sequence). The V end was cut by 1 base, the J end by 8 bases, with 6 bases between. The CDR3 length is 12 residues. CDR3 in DNA: TGTGCCAGCAGCTTAGGCAGGGATGAGCAGTTCTTC. This translates into CASSLGRDEQFF.

This clonotype has a count of ten or more. The chain couples TRBV28 to TRBJ2-7; 7 bases align to TRBD1. The CDR3 has 13 residues. Germline loops: CDR1 MDHEN, CDR2 SYDVKM. J lost 4 bases, V lost 1 base, and 1 base had no gene match. CDR3 sequence reads: CASSLSGQYEQYF. The CDR3 coding sequence is TGTGCCAGCAGTTTATCGGGACAGTACGAGCAGTACTTC.